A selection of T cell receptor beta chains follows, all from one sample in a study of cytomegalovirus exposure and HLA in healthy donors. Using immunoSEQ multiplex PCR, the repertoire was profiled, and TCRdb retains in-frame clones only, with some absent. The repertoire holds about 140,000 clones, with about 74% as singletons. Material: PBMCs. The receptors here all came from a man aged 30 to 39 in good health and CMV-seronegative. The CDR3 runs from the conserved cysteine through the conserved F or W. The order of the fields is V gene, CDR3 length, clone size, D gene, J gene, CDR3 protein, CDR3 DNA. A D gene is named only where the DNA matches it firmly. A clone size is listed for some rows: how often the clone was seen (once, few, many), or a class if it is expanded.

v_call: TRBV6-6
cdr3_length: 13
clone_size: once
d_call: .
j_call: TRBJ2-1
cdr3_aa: CASSPLQRNEQFF
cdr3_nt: TGTGCCAGCAGCCCGTTACAGCGGAATGAGCAGTTCTTC

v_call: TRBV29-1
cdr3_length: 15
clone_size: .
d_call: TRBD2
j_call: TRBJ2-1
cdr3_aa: CSVEDLADQGNEQFF
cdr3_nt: TGCAGCGTTGAAGACCTAGCGGATCAAGGCAATGAGCAGTTCTTC

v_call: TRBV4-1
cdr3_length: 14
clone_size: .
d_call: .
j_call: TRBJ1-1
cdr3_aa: CASSQIQGNTEAFF
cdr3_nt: TGCGCCAGCAGCCAAATACAGGGGAACACTGAAGCTTTCTTT

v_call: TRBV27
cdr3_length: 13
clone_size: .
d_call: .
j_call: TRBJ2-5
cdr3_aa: CASSPRGAETQYF
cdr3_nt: TGTGCCAGCAGCCCCCGGGGGGCCGAGACCCAGTACTTC

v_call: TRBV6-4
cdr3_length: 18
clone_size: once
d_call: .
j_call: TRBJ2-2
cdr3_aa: CASSDPPRLRHGAGELFF
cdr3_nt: TGTGCCAGCAGTGACCCTCCGAGACTCCGACACGGGGCCGGGGAGCTGTTTTTT

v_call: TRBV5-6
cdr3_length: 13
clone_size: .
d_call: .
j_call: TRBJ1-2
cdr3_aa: CASSSRGDYGYTF
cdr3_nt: TGCGCCAGCAGCTCCCGGGGGGACTATGGCTACACCTTC

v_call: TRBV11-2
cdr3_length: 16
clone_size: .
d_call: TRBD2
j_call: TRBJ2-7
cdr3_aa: CASSWTSGPSSYEQYF
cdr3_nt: TGTGCCAGCAGCTGGACTAGCGGGCCTAGCTCCTACGAGCAGTACTTC

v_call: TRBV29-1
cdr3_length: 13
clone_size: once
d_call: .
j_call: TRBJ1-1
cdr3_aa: CSGVGAMNTEAFF
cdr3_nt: TGCAGCGGTGTGGGGGCGATGAACACTGAAGCTTTCTTT

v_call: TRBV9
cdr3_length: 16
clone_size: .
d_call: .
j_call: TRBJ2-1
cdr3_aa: CASSVGGGTQYNEQFF
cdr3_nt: TGTGCCAGCAGCGTAGGGGGCGGGACCCAGTACAATGAGCAGTTCTTC

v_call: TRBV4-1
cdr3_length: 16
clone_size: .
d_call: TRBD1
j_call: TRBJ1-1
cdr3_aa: CASSQDSGGMNTEAFF
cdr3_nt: TGCGCCAGCAGCCAAGATTCAGGGGGGATGAACACTGAAGCTTTCTTT

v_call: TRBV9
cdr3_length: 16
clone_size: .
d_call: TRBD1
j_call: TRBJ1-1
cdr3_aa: CASSVGQGVGNTEAFF
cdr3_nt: TGTGCCAGCAGCGTAGGGCAGGGGGTAGGGAACACTGAAGCTTTCTTT

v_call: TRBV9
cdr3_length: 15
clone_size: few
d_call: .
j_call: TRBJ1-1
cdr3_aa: CASSVDGPMNTEAFF
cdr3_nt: TGTGCCAGCAGCGTAGACGGTCCCATGAACACTGAAGCTTTCTTT

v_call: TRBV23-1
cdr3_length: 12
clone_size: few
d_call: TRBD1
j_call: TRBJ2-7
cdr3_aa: CASSLTGGQQYF
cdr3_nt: TGCGCCAGCAGTCTGACAGGGGGTCAGCAGTACTTC

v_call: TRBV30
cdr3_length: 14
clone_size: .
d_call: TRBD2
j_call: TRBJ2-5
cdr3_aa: CAWRSLAGQETQYF
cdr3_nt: TGTGCCTGGAGGTCACTAGCGGGCCAAGAGACCCAGTACTTC

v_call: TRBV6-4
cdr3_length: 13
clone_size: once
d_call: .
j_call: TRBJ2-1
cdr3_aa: CASSDSVSDEQFF
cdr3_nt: TGTGCCAGCAGTGACTCGGTATCAGATGAGCAGTTCTTC

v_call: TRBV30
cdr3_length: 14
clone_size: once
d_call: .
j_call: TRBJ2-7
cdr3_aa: CAWSVGGSGYEQYF
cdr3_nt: TGTGCCTGGAGTGTAGGAGGGAGCGGCTACGAGCAGTACTTC

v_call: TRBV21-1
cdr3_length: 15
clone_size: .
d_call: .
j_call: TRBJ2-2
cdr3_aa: CASSKAGGKTGELFF
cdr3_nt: TGTGCCAGCAGCAAAGCCGGGGGGAAAACCGGGGAGCTGTTTTTT

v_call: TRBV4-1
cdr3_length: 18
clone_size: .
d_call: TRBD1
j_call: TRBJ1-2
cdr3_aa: CASSQEPGQGSFGYGYTF
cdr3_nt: TGCGCCAGCAGCCAAGAACCGGGACAGGGGTCCTTCGGGTATGGCTACACCTTC

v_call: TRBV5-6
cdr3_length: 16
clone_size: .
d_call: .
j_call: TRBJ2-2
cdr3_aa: CASSLLLGAGTGELFF
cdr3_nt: TGTGCCAGCAGCTTGTTACTGGGGGCTGGAACCGGGGAGCTGTTTTTT

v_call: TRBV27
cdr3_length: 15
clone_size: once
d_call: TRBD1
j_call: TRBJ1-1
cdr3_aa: CASRQQTGARTEAFF
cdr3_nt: TGTGCCAGCAGACAACAAACAGGGGCAAGAACTGAAGCTTTCTTT